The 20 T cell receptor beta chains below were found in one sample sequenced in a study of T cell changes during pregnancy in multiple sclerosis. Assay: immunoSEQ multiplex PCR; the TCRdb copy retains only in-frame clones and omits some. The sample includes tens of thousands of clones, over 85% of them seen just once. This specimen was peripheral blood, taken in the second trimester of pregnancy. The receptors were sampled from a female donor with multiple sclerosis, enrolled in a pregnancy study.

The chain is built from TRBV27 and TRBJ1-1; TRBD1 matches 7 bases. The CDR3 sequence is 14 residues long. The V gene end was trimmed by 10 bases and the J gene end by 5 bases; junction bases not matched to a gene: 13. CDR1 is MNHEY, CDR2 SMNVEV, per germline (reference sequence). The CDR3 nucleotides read TGTGCCACCACTTCACAGGGGAGTAGGACTGAAGCTTTCTTT. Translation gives CATTSQGSRTEAFF.

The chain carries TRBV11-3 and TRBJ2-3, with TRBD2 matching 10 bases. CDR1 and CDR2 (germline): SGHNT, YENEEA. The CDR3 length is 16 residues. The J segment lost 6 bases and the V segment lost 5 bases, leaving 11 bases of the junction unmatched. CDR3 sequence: CASSRRERGGRDTQYF. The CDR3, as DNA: TGTGCCAGCAGCCGCAGGGAGCGGGGGGGCCGGGATACGCAGTATTTT.

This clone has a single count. CDR3 region: CASSQGTGGSYEQYF. CDR3 bases: TGTGCCAGCTCCCAGGGGACAGGGGGCTCCTACGAGCAGTACTTC. The chain links TRBV18 to TRBJ2-7, with 11 bases fitting TRBD1. Germline V gene sequence: CDR1 KGHSH, CDR2 LQKENI. Trimming at V came to 6 bases and at J to 0 bases, leaving 4 bases not matched to a gene. There are 15 residues in the CDR3.

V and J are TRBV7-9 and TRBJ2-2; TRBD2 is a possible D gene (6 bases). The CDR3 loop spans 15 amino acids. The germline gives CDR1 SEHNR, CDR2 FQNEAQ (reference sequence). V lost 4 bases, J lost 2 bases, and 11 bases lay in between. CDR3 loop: CASSYGLLNTGELFF. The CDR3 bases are TGTGCCAGCAGCTACGGACTACTTAACACCGGGGAGCTGTTTTTT.

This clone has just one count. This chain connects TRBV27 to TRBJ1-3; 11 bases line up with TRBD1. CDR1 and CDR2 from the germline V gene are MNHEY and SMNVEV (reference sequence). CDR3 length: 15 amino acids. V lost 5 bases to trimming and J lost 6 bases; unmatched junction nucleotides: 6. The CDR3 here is CASSLGQGGANTIYF. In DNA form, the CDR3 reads TGTGCCAGCAGTCTGGGACAGGGGGGGGCAAACACCATATATTTT.

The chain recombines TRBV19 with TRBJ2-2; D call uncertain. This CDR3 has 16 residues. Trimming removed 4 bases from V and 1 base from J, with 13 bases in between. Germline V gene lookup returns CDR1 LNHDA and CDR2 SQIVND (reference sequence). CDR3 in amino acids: CASSNEVMGNTGELFF. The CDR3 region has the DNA TGTGCCAGTAGTAATGAGGTCATGGGGAACACCGGGGAGCTGTTTTTT.

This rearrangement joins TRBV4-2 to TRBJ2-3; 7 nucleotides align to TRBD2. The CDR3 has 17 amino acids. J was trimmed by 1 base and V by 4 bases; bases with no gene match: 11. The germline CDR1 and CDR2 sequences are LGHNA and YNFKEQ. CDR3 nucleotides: TGTGCCAGCAGCCCAGCCCCCTTACGGGGGGGCACAGATACGCAGTATTTT. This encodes CASSPAPLRGGTDTQYF.

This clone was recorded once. The CDR3 DNA follows: TGTGCCAGTAGTACCGTGGACAGGGTGAATAACTATGGCTACACCTTC. It encodes CASSTVDRVNNYGYTF. The gene calls are TRBV19 and TRBJ1-2; 8 nucleotides align to TRBD1. CDR1 LNHDA and CDR2 SQIVND come from the germline V gene (reference sequence). CDR3 length: 16 residues. The V gene end was trimmed by 4 bases and the J gene end by 1 base; junction bases not matched to a gene: 8.

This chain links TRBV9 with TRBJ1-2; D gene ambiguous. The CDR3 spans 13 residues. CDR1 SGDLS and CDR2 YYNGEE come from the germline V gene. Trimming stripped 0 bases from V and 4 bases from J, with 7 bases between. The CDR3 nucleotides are TGTGCCAGCAGCGTAGAAGCGAGCTATGGCTACACCTTC. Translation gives CASSVEASYGYTF.

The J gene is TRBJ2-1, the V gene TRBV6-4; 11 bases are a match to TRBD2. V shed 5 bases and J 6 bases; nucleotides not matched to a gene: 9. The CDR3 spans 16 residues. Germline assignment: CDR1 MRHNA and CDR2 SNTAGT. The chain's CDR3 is CASSRLAGGWGNEQFF. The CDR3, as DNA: TGTGCCAGCAGTAGGCTAGCGGGAGGATGGGGCAATGAGCAGTTCTTC.

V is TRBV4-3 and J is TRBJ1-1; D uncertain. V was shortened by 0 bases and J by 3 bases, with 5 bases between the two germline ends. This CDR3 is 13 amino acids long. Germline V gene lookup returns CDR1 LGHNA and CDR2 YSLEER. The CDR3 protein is CASSQDRYTEAFF. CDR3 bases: TGCGCCAGCAGCCAAGATCGTTACACTGAAGCTTTCTTT.

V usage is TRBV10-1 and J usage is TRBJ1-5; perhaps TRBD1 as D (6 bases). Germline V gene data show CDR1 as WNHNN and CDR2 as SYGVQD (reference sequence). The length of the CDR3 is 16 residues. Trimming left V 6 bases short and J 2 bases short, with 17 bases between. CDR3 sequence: CASRTLQGSGNQPQHF. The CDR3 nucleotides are TGCGCCAGCAGAACCCTACAGGGATCGGGCAATCAGCCCCAGCATTTT.

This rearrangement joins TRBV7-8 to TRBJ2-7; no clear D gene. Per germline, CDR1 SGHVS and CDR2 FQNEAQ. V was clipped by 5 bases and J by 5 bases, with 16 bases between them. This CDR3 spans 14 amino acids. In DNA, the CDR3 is TGTGCCAGCAGCGTATACCTAGACGGAGACGAGCAGTACTTC. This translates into CASSVYLDGDEQYF.

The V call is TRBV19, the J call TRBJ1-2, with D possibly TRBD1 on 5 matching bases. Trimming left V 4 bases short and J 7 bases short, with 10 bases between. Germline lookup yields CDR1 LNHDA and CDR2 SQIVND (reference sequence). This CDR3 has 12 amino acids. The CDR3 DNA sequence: TGTGCCAGTAGTAACCAGGGTGGTGGCTACACCTTC. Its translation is CASSNQGGGYTF.

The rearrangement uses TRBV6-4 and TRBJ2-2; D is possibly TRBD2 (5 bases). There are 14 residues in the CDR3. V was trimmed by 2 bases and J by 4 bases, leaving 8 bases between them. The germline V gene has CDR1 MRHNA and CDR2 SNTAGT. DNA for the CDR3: TGTGCCAGCAGTGACAGCGGCGGCACCGGGGAGCTGTTTTTT. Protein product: CASSDSGGTGELFF.

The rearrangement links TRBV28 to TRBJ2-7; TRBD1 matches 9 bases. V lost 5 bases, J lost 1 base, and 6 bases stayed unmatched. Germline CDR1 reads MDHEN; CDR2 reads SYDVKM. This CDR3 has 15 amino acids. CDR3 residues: CASSPPGTGSYEQYF. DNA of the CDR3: TGTGCCAGCAGTCCTCCCGGGACAGGGTCCTACGAGCAGTACTTC.

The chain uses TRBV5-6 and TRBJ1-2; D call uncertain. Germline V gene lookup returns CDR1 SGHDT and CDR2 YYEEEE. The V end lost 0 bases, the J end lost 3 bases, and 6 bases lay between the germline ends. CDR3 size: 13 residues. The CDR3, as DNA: TGTGCCAGCAGCTTGGTCGGTCACTATGGCTACACCTTC. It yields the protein CASSLVGHYGYTF.

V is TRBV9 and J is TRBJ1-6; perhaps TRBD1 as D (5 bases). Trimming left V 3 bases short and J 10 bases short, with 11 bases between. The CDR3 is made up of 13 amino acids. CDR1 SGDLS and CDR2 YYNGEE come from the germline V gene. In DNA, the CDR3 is TGTGCCAGCAGCGCCGGGTGGGGCTCACCCCTCCACTTT. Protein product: CASSAGWGSPLHF. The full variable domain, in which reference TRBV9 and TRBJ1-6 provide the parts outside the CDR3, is DSGVTQTPKHLITATGQRVTLRCSPRSGDLSVYWYQQSLDQGLQFLIQYYNGEERAKGNILERFSAQQFPDLHSELNLSSLELGDSALYFCASSAGWGSPLHFGNGTRLTVT.

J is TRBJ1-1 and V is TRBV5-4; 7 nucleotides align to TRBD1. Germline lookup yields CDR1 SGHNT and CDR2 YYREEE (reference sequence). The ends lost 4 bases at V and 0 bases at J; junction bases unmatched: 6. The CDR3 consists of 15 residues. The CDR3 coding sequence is TGTGCCAGCAGCCGCACGGGACAGATGAACACTGAAGCTTTCTTT. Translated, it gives CASSRTGQMNTEAFF.

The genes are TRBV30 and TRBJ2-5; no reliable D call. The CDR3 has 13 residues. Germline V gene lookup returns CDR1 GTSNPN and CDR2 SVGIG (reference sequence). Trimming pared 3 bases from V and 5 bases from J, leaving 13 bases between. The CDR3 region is CAWRGKVRETQYF. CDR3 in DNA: TGTGCCTGGAGAGGAAAGGTCAGGGAGACCCAGTACTTC. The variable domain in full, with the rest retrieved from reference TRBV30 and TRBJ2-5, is SQTIHQWPATLVQPVGSPLSLECTVEGTSNPNLYWYRQAAGRGLQLLFYSVGIGQISSEVPQNLSASRPQDRQFILSSKKLLLSDSGFYLCAWRGKVRETQYFGPGTRLLVL.